Listed below are T cell receptor beta chains from one sample, sequenced in a study of long-term antiretroviral therapy in people with HIV. The data were produced by immunoSEQ multiplex PCR, yet TCRdb's version contains in-frame clones alone and is incomplete. The sample includes about 18,000 clones, about four fifths of them seen just once. The sample in question was unsorted PBMCs, obtained 0.3 years after starting antiretroviral therapy. All receptors derive from a woman between 50 and 59 years old with HIV. Both conserved end residues are part of each CDR3. Fields, in order: CDR3 protein, CDR3 DNA, clone size, J gene, D gene, V gene. The D gene is left open where the match is weak. Not every row has a clone size; where given, it reads once, few, many or a size class.

CASSARTSVQETQYF,TGTGCCAGCAGTGCCAGGACTAGCGTCCAAGAGACCCAGTACTTC,once,TRBJ2-5,TRBD2,TRBV2
CATSFTGVQETQYF,TGTGCCACCTCATTCACAGGGGTCCAAGAGACCCAGTACTTC,NA,TRBJ2-5,TRBD1,TRBV15
CASSIPGRENQPQHF,TGTGCCAGTAGTATCCCCGGACGGGAGAATCAGCCCCAGCATTTT,NA,TRBJ1-5,NA,TRBV19
CASSFQESSARGGRTDTQYF,TGTGCCAGCAGCTTTCAGGAGTCTTCGGCTCGGGGGGGCCGCACAGATACGCAGTATTTT,NA,TRBJ2-3,TRBD2,TRBV7-3
CASSLASPGADTQYF,TGCGCCAGCAGCTTGGCCTCCCCAGGGGCAGATACGCAGTATTTT,NA,TRBJ2-3,NA,TRBV5-1
CASSPRGSGGVSTEAFF,TGCGCCAGCAGTCCTAGGGGGTCAGGGGGTGTTAGCACTGAAGCTTTCTTT,NA,TRBJ1-1,TRBD1,TRBV5-1
CAWRRGLGVWDTEAFF,TGTGCCTGGAGACGGGGTCTAGGGGTCTGGGATACTGAAGCTTTCTTT,NA,TRBJ1-1,NA,TRBV30
CASAGGNQPQHF,TGTGCCAGCGCAGGGGGCAATCAGCCCCAGCATTTT,few,TRBJ1-5,NA,TRBV6-1
CSVAGLSNEKLFF,TGCAGCGTTGCGGGGTTGTCTAATGAAAAACTGTTTTTT,NA,TRBJ1-4,NA,TRBV29-1
CASRSRDRGIAEAFF,TGTGCCAGCAGAAGTAGGGACAGGGGAATCGCTGAAGCTTTCTTT,few,TRBJ1-1,TRBD1,TRBV7-9
CASSQDNRGLGNTIYF,TGCGCCAGCAGCCAAGACAATCGTGGCCTGGGAAACACCATATATTTT,NA,TRBJ1-3,NA,TRBV4-1
CASSLWQGRSPLHF,TGTGCCAGCAGCTTGTGGCAGGGCCGTTCACCCCTCCACTTT,few,TRBJ1-6,NA,TRBV5-6
CASSLRGGFNYGYTF,TGTGCCAGCAGCCTAAGAGGTGGATTTAACTATGGCTACACCTTC,NA,TRBJ1-2,NA,TRBV14
CASSFGTFTGELFF,TGTGCCAGTAGTTTCGGGACCTTCACCGGGGAGCTGTTTTTT,medium-sized,TRBJ2-2,NA,TRBV19
CASSLQLNEKLFF,TGTGCCAGCAGCCTACAACTAAATGAAAAACTGTTTTTT,NA,TRBJ1-4,NA,TRBV7-2
CASSPPGNKPNNEKLFF,TGTGCCAGCTCACCACCGGGTAACAAGCCGAATAATGAAAAACTGTTTTTT,NA,TRBJ1-4,NA,TRBV18